Each of the 4 T cell receptor beta chains below was sequenced from the same sample in a study of OX40 agonist ivuxolimab in advanced cancers. Repertoires were generated with immunoSEQ multiplex PCR, while TCRdb's copy carries only in-frame clones and drops some. The data contain 62,000 or so clones, 75% to 95% of them singletons. Here the sequenced sample was CD4+ or CD8+ T cells sorted from blood, taken in a trial of the OX40 agonist ivuxolimab. All receptors come from an adult with an advanced solid tumor such as melanoma, head and neck, liver or kidney cancer.

This chain joins TRBV28 and TRBJ2-5; TRBD1 matches 7 bases. J gave up 6 bases and V 7 bases, and 5 bases lay outside the gene matches. CDR1 and CDR2 (germline): MDHEN, SYDVKM. The CDR3 length is 12 residues. CDR3 coding DNA: TGTGCCAGCAACCCGACAGGGAAGACCCAGTACTTC. Amino acids: CASNPTGKTQYF.

The gene calls are TRBV5-1 and TRBJ2-7, with TRBD1 as a possible D gene (7 bases). The germline CDR1 and CDR2 sequences are SGHRS and YFSETQ. Trimming removed 6 bases at V and 6 bases at J, with 25 bases between. The CDR3 spans 16 residues. CDR3 in DNA: TGCGCCAGCACCTGGACAGGTGATGGACTATTGAGCGAGCAGTACTTC. Protein product: CASTWTGDGLLSEQYF. Full variable domain (rest looked up from reference TRBV5-1 and TRBJ2-7): KAGVTQTPRYLIKTRGQQVTLSCSPISGHRSVSWYQQTPGQGLQFLFEYFSETQRNKGNFPGRFSGRQFSNSRSEMNVSTLELGDSALYLCASTWTGDGLLSEQYFGPGTRLTVT.

CDR3 DNA sequence: TGTGCCAGCAGCTTAGCAGGGCCGCCAGGTCAGCCCCAGCATTTT. Protein product: CASSLAGPPGQPQHF. J is TRBJ1-5 and V is TRBV7-9; no firm D call. The CDR3 has 15 amino acids. Germline CDR1 is SEHNR and CDR2 is FQNEAQ (reference sequence). The V gene lost 0 bases and the J gene lost 6 bases, with 12 bases spanning the gap.

The CDR3 region is CASKGPGGPVGGYTF. The CDR3, as DNA: TGTGCCAGCAAGGGGCCCGGGGGTCCCGTTGGTGGCTACACCTTC. The chain has TRBV25-1 and TRBJ1-2; D possibly corresponds to TRBD1 (5 bases). CDR3 length: 15 residues. Between the trimmed V and J ends, which lost 7 bases and 7 bases, there was a span of 22 bases. From germline, CDR1 is MGHDK and CDR2 SYGVNS.